Given below is one T cell receptor beta chain in context. This record comes from a study of T cells in Graves' hyperthyroidism and ophthalmopathy. Regions amplified from RNA transcripts were the TCR beta CDR3 regions. TCR CDR3 underwent first-round RT-PCR with the HTBI primer set. TCRdb itself ran the multiplex PCR reads through MiXCR, one entry per CDR3 protein. This table holds around 700,000 distinct CDR3 sequences, around 40% found once. This clonotype was obtained from a middle-aged woman with Graves' hyperthyroidism. The sequencing input was blood.

CDR3 DNA sequence: TGTGCCAGCAGTTTGTTAGGGGCCACCGGGGAGCTGTTTTTT. Protein product: CASSLLGATGELFF. The gene calls are TRBV2 and TRBJ2-2, with D perhaps TRBD1 (5 bases). V was clipped by 5 bases and J by 4 bases, with 11 bases between them. The CDR3 sequence is 14 residues long. CDR1 and CDR2 (germline): SNHLY, FYNNEI.